The next 32 T cell receptor beta chains were all read from a single sample in a study of blood T cell repertoires in COVID-19. Produced via immunoSEQ multiplex PCR; TCRdb's table is partial and in-frame only. The sample has a few hundred thousand clones, around 89% seen once; the top ten hold about 3%. The sample taken for sequencing was peripheral blood. All receptors derive from a woman aged 25 to 39 with COVID-19, enrolled during active disease.

This sequence joins TRBV6-5 and TRBJ1-5; 10 bases align to TRBD1. Unmatched junction bases numbered 8, after V lost 5 bases and J lost 7 bases. The CDR3 loop spans 15 amino acids. The germline V gene encodes CDR1 MNHEY and CDR2 SVGAGI. CDR3 coding DNA: TGTGCCAGCAGTCGCGACAGGGGGCAGGGGCAGCCCCAGCATTTT. Protein: CASSRDRGQGQPQHF.

The gene calls are TRBV10-3 and TRBJ1-1; TRBD1 matches 12 bases. This CDR3 comprises 13 residues. The germline CDR1 and CDR2 sequences are ENHRY and SYGVKD. Trimming took 10 bases from V and 6 from J; bases not matched to a gene: 6. This CDR3 is CATGTGGSAEAFF. Written as DNA, the CDR3 is TGTGCCACCGGGACAGGGGGCTCCGCTGAAGCTTTCTTT.

The rearrangement joins TRBV28 to TRBJ1-5; D possibly corresponds to TRBD1 (5 bases). The CDR3 spans 14 residues. V was cut by 3 bases and J by 9 bases, with 15 bases left in between. CDR1 is MDHEN and CDR2 is SYDVKM in the germline V gene. The CDR3 sequence is CASSFPGNPRPQHF. The DNA for the CDR3 is TGTGCCAGCAGTTTTCCAGGGAACCCGAGGCCCCAGCATTTT.

V and J are TRBV2 and TRBJ2-1; the D is unclear. Germline V lookup: CDR1 SNHLY, CDR2 FYNNEI. V shed 8 bases and J shed 8 bases, with 19 bases lying between them. The CDR3 is made up of 14 amino acids. Written as DNA, the CDR3 is TGTGCCAGCCTACTCAGCGCCCTTGGGTATGAGCAGTTCTTC. Translation: CASLLSALGYEQFF.

This clone was recorded once. V gene TRBV10-1 combines with J gene TRBJ1-1; D is undetermined. CDR3 length: 13 residues. V lost 6 bases and J 4 bases, leaving 12 bases between the germline ends. Germline assignment: CDR1 WNHNN and CDR2 SYGVQD (reference sequence). The CDR3 DNA follows: TGCGCCAGCAGGCCTGGAGGTGGCACTGAAGCTTTCTTT. As protein: CASRPGGGTEAFF.

This clone has just one count. V usage is TRBV7-2 and J usage is TRBJ2-1, with 10 bases that match TRBD2. The trim removed 3 bases at V and 0 bases at J, leaving 8 bases unmatched. This CDR3 has 18 amino acids. CDR1 SGHTA and CDR2 FQGNSA come from the germline V gene. As DNA, the CDR3 is TGTGCCAGCAGCTTGGACCGACTAGCGGGCGGCTCCTACAATGAGCAGTTCTTC. Protein sequence: CASSLDRLAGGSYNEQFF.

This clone has a single count. The V gene is TRBV7-2, the J gene TRBJ2-7, with 9 bases aligning to TRBD1. The CDR3 has 14 residues. CDR1 and CDR2 (germline): SGHTA, FQGNSA. V shed 5 bases and J 1 base; nucleotides not matched to a gene: 3. As DNA, the CDR3 is TGTGCCAGCAGCCCTGGGACAGGGTCCTACGAGCAGTACTTC. This codes for CASSPGTGSYEQYF.

CDR3 DNA: TGCGCCAGCAGCCCCTCGGCGGGGTCCAGCTCCTACAATGAGCAGTTCTTC. This gives the protein CASSPSAGSSSYNEQFF. The chain uses TRBV5-1 and TRBJ2-1; D perhaps matches TRBD2 (6 bases). The CDR3 has 17 residues. V lost 4 bases to trimming and J lost 0 bases, with 17 bases between them. The germline CDR1 and CDR2 sequences are SGHRS and YFSETQ.

This chain connects TRBV6-6 to TRBJ1-3, with D hard to call. Germline V gene lookup returns CDR1 MNHNY and CDR2 SVGAGI (reference sequence). V lost 0 bases to trimming and J lost 9 bases, with 12 bases between them. This CDR3 comprises 14 residues. CDR3 sequence reads: CASSYSPASGTIYF. As DNA, the CDR3 is TGTGCCAGCAGTTACTCCCCGGCATCGGGCACCATATATTTT.

CDR3 residues: CASSGNFGGQGNEQYF. In nucleotides, the CDR3 is TGCGCCAGCAGTGGTAATTTCGGGGGACAGGGTAACGAGCAGTACTTC. The chain links TRBV5-1 to TRBJ2-7, with TRBD1 matching 9 bases. Germline assignment: CDR1 SGHRS and CDR2 YFSETQ. The trim removed 5 bases at V and 5 bases at J, leaving 14 bases unmatched. CDR3 size: 16 residues.

This rearrangement joins TRBV3-1 (or the pseudogene TRBV3-2) to TRBJ2-7; TRBD1 matches at 9 bases. Germline lookup yields CDR1 LGHDT and CDR2 YNNKEL (reference sequence). CDR3 length: 14 residues. Trimming cost V 1 base and J 7 bases; bases outside gene matches: 5. CDR3 sequence (DNA): TGTGCCAGCAGCCAAGTATCGACAGGGGGTGAGCAGTACGTC. Protein sequence: CASSQVSTGGEQYV.

The CDR3 here is CASSILAGGFYNEQFF. CDR3 DNA sequence: TGTGCCAGTAGCATACTAGCGGGAGGCTTCTACAATGAGCAGTTCTTC. V is TRBV19 and J is TRBJ2-1; 12 positions agree with TRBD2. CDR1 LNHDA and CDR2 SQIVND come from the germline V gene (reference sequence). This CDR3 is built from 16 residues. V lost 6 bases to trimming and J lost 3 bases; unmatched junction nucleotides: 6. The whole variable domain, remainder taken from reference TRBV19 and TRBJ2-1, is DGGITQSPKYLFRKEGQNVTLSCEQNLNHDAMYWYRQDPGQGLRLIYYSQIVNDFQKGDIAEGYSVSREKKESFPLTVTSAQKNPTAFYLCASSILAGGFYNEQFFGPGTRLTVL.

J is TRBJ2-5 and V is TRBV19; TRBD1 agrees at 8 bases. CDR1 and CDR2 from the germline V gene are LNHDA and SQIVND (reference sequence). The J segment lost 2 bases and the V segment lost 5 bases, leaving 7 bases of the junction unmatched. The CDR3 length is 15 residues. CDR3 nucleotide sequence: TGTGCCAGTAGTCCAGGACAGGGCTTTCAAGAGACCCAGTACTTC. It encodes CASSPGQGFQETQYF.

The V and J genes are TRBV7-9 and TRBJ2-5; a weak D match, TRBD1 (5 bases). Germline loops: CDR1 SEHNR, CDR2 FQNEAQ (reference sequence). Trimming cost V 2 bases and J 2 bases, with 9 bases left between them. The CDR3 contains 14 residues. This CDR3 reads CASSLMAGQETQYF. CDR3 DNA sequence: TGTGCCAGCAGCTTAATGGCAGGGCAAGAGACCCAGTACTTC.

This chain connects TRBV6-5 to TRBJ1-1, with TRBD1 matching 7 bases. There are 15 residues in the CDR3. V lost 0 bases, J lost 5 bases, and 6 bases stayed unmatched. Germline V gene data show CDR1 as MNHEY and CDR2 as SVGAGI. In DNA, the CDR3 is TGTGCCAGCAGTTACTCGGCAGGGGGAGGTACTGAAGCTTTCTTT. Translating it yields CASSYSAGGGTEAFF.

The chain carries TRBV7-9 and TRBJ1-6, with 9 nucleotides matching TRBD1. The CDR3 loop spans 16 amino acids. Trimming cost V 3 bases and J 9 bases; bases outside gene matches: 9. CDR1 is SEHNR and CDR2 is FQNEAQ in the germline V gene (reference sequence). CDR3 loop: CASSLAVGQGSSPLHF. The CDR3 DNA reads as TGTGCCAGCAGCTTGGCGGTGGGACAGGGCAGTTCACCCCTCCACTTT.

This clone appeared once. J is TRBJ2-3 and V is TRBV7-8, with 7 bases aligning to TRBD2. CDR3 size: 16 residues. The germline V gene encodes CDR1 SGHVS and CDR2 FQNEAQ. V shed 3 bases and J 3 bases; nucleotides not matched to a gene: 9. The CDR3 sequence is CASSLVGTILTDTQYF. CDR3 DNA: TGTGCCAGCAGCTTGGTGGGGACTATTCTAACAGATACGCAGTATTTT.

J is TRBJ1-1 and V is TRBV29-1, with D possibly matching TRBD1 (5 bases). V lost 2 bases, J lost 4 bases, and 14 bases lay in between. CDR1 SQVTM and CDR2 ANQGSEA come from the germline V gene. This CDR3 spans 14 amino acids. The CDR3 nucleotides are TGCAGCGTTGAATGGCGGGGGAGAGGCACTGAAGCTTTCTTT. Translated, it gives CSVEWRGRGTEAFF.

The chain carries TRBV4-1 and TRBJ2-3; D might be TRBD2 (6 bases). CDR3 length: 15 residues. The germline V gene encodes CDR1 MGHRA and CDR2 YSYEKL. The V end was cut by 4 bases, the J end by 4 bases, with 15 bases between. The CDR3: CASSPGRGSSDTQYF. CDR3 in DNA: TGCGCCAGCAGCCCAGGTCGGGGGAGTTCAGATACGCAGTATTTT.

The genes are TRBV29-1 and TRBJ1-1; no definite D call. Germline V gene data show CDR1 as SQVTM and CDR2 as ANQGSEA. This CDR3 region has 14 residues. V was pared by 4 bases and J by 0 bases, with 12 bases between. CDR3 sequence: CSVGGGSMNTEAFF. DNA of the CDR3: TGCAGCGTTGGTGGCGGGAGCATGAACACTGAAGCTTTCTTT.

The chain uses TRBV10-3 and TRBJ2-2, with D unresolved. V lost 6 bases to trimming and J lost 4 bases, with 6 bases between them. The V gene's germline CDR1 is ENHRY and CDR2 SYGVKD. The CDR3 is 12 residues long. This CDR3 is CAISPGTGELFF. The CDR3 DNA reads TGTGCCATCAGCCCCGGCACCGGGGAGCTGTTTTTT.

The rearrangement links TRBV19 to TRBJ1-5; 7 bases map to TRBD1. The CDR3 is made up of 14 amino acids. Germline CDR1 LNHDA, CDR2 SQIVND (reference sequence). The V and J ends lost 5 bases and 4 bases, in that order; junction bases with no gene match: 5. Here the CDR3 DNA reads TGTGCCAGTAGTCCAGGACAGGAAAATCAGCCCCAGCATTTT. Encoded protein: CASSPGQENQPQHF.

This sequence joins TRBV23-1 and TRBJ2-3; 7 bases fit TRBD1. TRBV23-1 has ORF status, its function being uncertain. The V and J ends lost 2 bases and 4 bases, in that order; junction bases with no gene match: 9. The CDR3 has 16 residues. The CDR3 sequence: CASSQGRNRGADTQYF. The CDR3 region has the DNA TGCGCCAGCAGTCAAGGGAGAAACAGGGGCGCAGATACGCAGTATTTT.

The V gene is TRBV19, the J gene TRBJ1-1; weak D call: TRBD1 (5 bases). With 3 bases removed from V and 2 bases from J, the gap between germline ends came to 10 bases. This CDR3 has 14 amino acids. The V gene's germline CDR1 is LNHDA and CDR2 SQIVND (reference sequence). CDR3 sequence reads: CASSIGRTNTEAFF. Written as DNA, the CDR3 is TGTGCCAGTAGTATTGGGCGGACAAACACTGAAGCTTTCTTT.

This chain connects TRBV6-7 to TRBJ1-1; TRBD1 aligns across 9 bases. TRBV6-7 is assigned to the ORF class and has an uncertain function. J gave up 2 bases and V 2 bases, and 6 bases lay outside the gene matches. There are 16 residues in the CDR3. The CDR3 loop reads CASSYLTGGGNTEAFF. CDR3 sequence (DNA): TGTGCCAGCAGTTACCTAACAGGGGGCGGCAACACTGAAGCTTTCTTT.

V gene TRBV7-2 combines with J gene TRBJ1-2; 7 positions agree with TRBD1. The CDR3 is made up of 15 amino acids. V trimming: 3 bases; J trimming: 6 bases; junction bases outside the gene matches: 10. In germline, CDR1 is SGHTA, CDR2 FQGNSA. DNA for the CDR3: TGTGCCAGCAGCTTTGAGGGGGCTGGCAGACATGGCTACACCTTC. Its translation is CASSFEGAGRHGYTF.

The V and J genes are TRBV5-1 and TRBJ1-5, with D perhaps matching TRBD1 (5 bases). Trimming took 0 bases from V and 4 from J, leaving 14 bases between them. The CDR3 extends over 16 amino acids. CDR1 SGHRS and CDR2 YFSETQ come from the germline V gene. The CDR3 DNA follows: TGCGCCAGCAGCTTGGGCCCCAGGGAGGGGAATCAGCCCCAGCATTTT. Translating gives CASSLGPREGNQPQHF.

The chain is built from TRBV2 and TRBJ2-3, with a possible D match to TRBD2 (5 bases). The germline gives CDR1 SNHLY, CDR2 FYNNEI. With 9 bases removed from V and 2 bases from J, the gap between germline ends came to 15 bases. CDR3 length: 14 residues. CDR3: CARLGLSPTDTQYF. For the CDR3, the DNA is TGTGCCAGACTAGGTCTGTCCCCCACAGATACGCAGTATTTT.

The V and J genes are TRBV6-6 and TRBJ2-7, with 7 positions matching TRBD1. After removal of 2 bases from V and 5 bases from J, the junction contained 6 bases not matched to a gene. The CDR3 length is 14 residues. CDR1 is MNHNY and CDR2 is SVGAGI in the germline V gene (reference sequence). The CDR3 DNA reads as TGTGCCAGCAGTTACCTCGACAGGGTCGACGAGCAGTACTTC. Translated, it gives CASSYLDRVDEQYF.

This chain connects TRBV28 to TRBJ2-7, with 11 nucleotides matching TRBD2. This CDR3 has 16 residues. V lost 2 bases to trimming and J lost 1 base; unmatched junction nucleotides: 4. Germline loops: CDR1 MDHEN, CDR2 SYDVKM. The DNA of the CDR3 is TGTGCCAGCAGTTTAGGTTCTAGCGGGAGGTCCTACGAGCAGTACGTC. Protein product: CASSLGSSGRSYEQYV.

The chain uses TRBV27 and TRBJ1-2; maybe TRBD1 (5 bases). Germline CDR1 is MNHEY and CDR2 is SMNVEV (reference sequence). The CDR3 extends over 14 amino acids. Trimming stripped 4 bases from V and 7 bases from J, with 16 bases between. In DNA, the CDR3 is TGTGCCAGCAGTTGGGACTTTCGTAGAGGTGGCTACACCTTC. Translated, it gives CASSWDFRRGGYTF.

On this clone itself: Other DNA sequences in the sample encode the same CDR3. This chain uses TRBV13 with TRBJ2-7; TRBD1 aligns across 11 bases. The V segment lost 5 bases and the J segment 4 bases; nucleotides outside the gene matches: 7. The germline CDR1 and CDR2 sequences are PRHDT and FYEKMQ (reference sequence). There are 15 residues in the CDR3. This CDR3 is CASSLRTGGGYEQYF. The CDR3 nucleotides are TGTGCCAGCAGCCTGCGGACAGGGGGCGGGTACGAGCAGTACTTC.